This note documents a single TCR beta chain sequence. Its antigen is currently not known. The record has no base qualities; no much larger clone is one base away. None of the patients had been given any treatment before thyroid surgery. Patient clinical samples collected from about 2012 to 2019 were retrospectively analysed using T-cell receptor beta sequencing. The sample is drawn from a study of metastatic and nonmetastatic thyroid tumors (dated by TCRdb to 2019 to 2021). Turning to the overall study: Repertoires from peripheral blood and from tumor or nodule tissue samples of malignant and benign thyroid patients were compared. Results and caveats for the whole study, not just this receptor: In both blood and tumor samples, TCR beta diversity was reported to be significantly higher in malignant tumors than in benign nodules.

Receptors were amplified or captured by PCR. Sequencing was performed on an Illumina HiSeq 4000. High-throughput sequencing was used to profile the TCR beta-chain CDR3 region of every patient. In the authors' own workflow: Drawing on CDR3 differences between clinicopathological groups, the researchers built a classifier meant to tell apart patients with distant-metastatic papillary thyroid cancer. The Shannon index was used to measure repertoire diversity, and the Morisita-Horn index was used to measure how similar tumor and blood repertoires were. The raw public reads went through TCRdb reprocessing: fastp at Q25, MiXCR clone calling, in-frame beta chains kept. The V and J calls come from TCRdb's annotation, not from the publication. The sample profile shows around 15,000 clones; less than 25% of them were found once. Of the sample, about a fifth falls within the top ten clones. The germline V gene gives CDR1 as MNHEY and CDR2 as SVGEGT. The CDR3 runs 13 amino acids, cysteine and phenylalanine included. This entry keeps only the CDR3 DNA: 39 bases, framed from base 1. V was cut back by 0 bases and J by 5 bases, leaving a gap of 8 bases between them.

The chain links TRBV6-2 or TRBV6-3 with TRBJ2-7; the D gene may be TRBD1 or TRBD2, since each aligns over 5 bases. The receptor was isolated from a female donor with papillary thyroid cancer or a benign thyroid nodule (not recorded which). Some clones in this sample may be carry-over from other donors' samples. Sequencing was carried out using adjacent normal tissue. The nucleotide sequence is TGTGCCAGCAGTTACTCGAGGGGAAACGAGCAGTACTTC. Its amino acids are CASSYSRGNEQYF.